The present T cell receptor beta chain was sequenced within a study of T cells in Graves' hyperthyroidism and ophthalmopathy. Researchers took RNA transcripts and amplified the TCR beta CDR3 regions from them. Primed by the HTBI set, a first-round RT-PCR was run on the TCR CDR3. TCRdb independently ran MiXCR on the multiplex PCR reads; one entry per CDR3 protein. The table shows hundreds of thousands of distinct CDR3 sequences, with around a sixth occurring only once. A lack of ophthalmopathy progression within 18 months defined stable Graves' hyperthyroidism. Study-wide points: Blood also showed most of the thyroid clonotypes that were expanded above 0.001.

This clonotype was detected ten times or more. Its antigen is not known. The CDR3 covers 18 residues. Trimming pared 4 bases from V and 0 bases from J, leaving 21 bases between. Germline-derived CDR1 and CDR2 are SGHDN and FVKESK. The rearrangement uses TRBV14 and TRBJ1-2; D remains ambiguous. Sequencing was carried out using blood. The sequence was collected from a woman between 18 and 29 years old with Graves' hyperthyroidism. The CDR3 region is CASSLQGWQIGANYGYTF. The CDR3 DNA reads TGTGCCAGCAGCCTACAAGGTTGGCAGATTGGCGCTAACTATGGCTACACCTTC.